This T cell receptor beta chain emerged from a study of blood T cell repertoires in COVID-19 (dated by TCRdb to the early 2020s). For context, the study as a whole: Samples covering the acute and convalescent phases of COVID-19 were provided by collaborators in the United States, Italy and Spain. A freely available public database, intended as a resource for researchers studying the immune response to SARS-CoV-2, is where the repertoires were released. The samples were drawn from the first 160 participants of the ongoing ImmuneRACE study and from roughly 1,300 subjects provided by 6 global collaborators. Sample metadata almost always included a de-identified subject ID, COVID-19 status, age in years and sex. Subjects who had been exposed to COVID-19, were actively infected with it, or had recovered from it provided the deeply sampled blood TCRbeta repertoires that made up the dataset. The material from the prospective study consisted of cDNA or gDNA derived from T cells, B-cell-depleted T cells, or PBMCs. HLA class I and class II types, where available, came from metadata supplied by the sample provider rather than from assay-based typing. Beyond this particular receptor, the publication reports: The amount of clinical and demographic metadata varied by source and participant and was provided uncurated.

The CDR3 spans 14 residues, from the cysteine through the phenylalanine. Just the 42-base CDR3 DNA is kept, in frame starting at base 1. The germline ends are 10 bases apart after V is trimmed by 0 bases and J by 4 bases. Taken from the germline V gene (reference sequence), the CDR1 and CDR2 loops are SGHKS and YYEKEE. TCRbeta CDR3 regions were amplified from genomic DNA using the immunoSEQ Assay, a bias-controlled multiplex PCR. Under the source paper's analysis protocol: The number of nucleated cells in each sample was estimated from the amplification of reference gene primers within the assay. Sequence reads were collapsed and filtered to measure the absolute abundance of every unique TCRbeta CDR3 rearrangement. For each sample, productive Simpson clonality was calculated as the square root of Simpson's diversity index over productive rearrangements. TCRdb stores this immuneACCESS table with in-frame sequences only. Part of the clones is absent; in the studies checked, under half of the shortfall reflects unresolved V genes, and no reason is known for the rest. The V and J calls and clone size come from that table; D and trimming were worked out from the DNA. In this sample the table shows about 100,000 clones, approximately 89% of which occur a single time. Of the sample, about 20% is held by the ten largest clones.

Each collaborating institution followed its own protocols to collect whole blood in K2EDTA tubes. For TCRbeta analysis, collaborators shipped samples in one of three forms: frozen whole blood, isolated PBMCs, or DNA extracted from either of those sample types. This clone was detected only once. What this receptor recognizes is not known. Base qualities are missing; no much larger clone stands one base away. This receptor was taken from a human donor in a cohort sampled during active COVID-19. The sequence joins TRBV5-5 to TRBJ1-2; matching of 5 bases hints at TRBD1 as the D gene. The sequenced sample consisted of peripheral blood. The CDR3 corresponds to CASSLVTESYGYTF. In nucleotide form, the sequence is TGTGCCAGCAGCTTGGTGACAGAGTCCTATGGCTACACCTTC.